Sequencing of this T cell receptor (beta chain) was carried out in a study of control samples from healthy donors and cancer patients. Germline-derived CDR1 and CDR2 are SGDLS and YYNGEE. Trimming took off 0 bases at V and 2 bases at J, with 9 bases between the two ends. This CDR3 spans 14 amino acids. Repertoires were generated with immunoSEQ multiplex PCR, while TCRdb's copy carries only in-frame clones and drops some. Among tens of thousands of clones listed, approximately 85% were seen once. The J gene is TRBJ2-7, the V gene TRBV9; D is unresolved. This clonotype was obtained from a man aged 40-49 years in good health. Sequencing used blood. CDR3 coding DNA: TGTGCCAGCAGCGTAGGACCGCTAACCTACGAGCAGTACTTC. It is translated as CASSVGPLTYEQYF.